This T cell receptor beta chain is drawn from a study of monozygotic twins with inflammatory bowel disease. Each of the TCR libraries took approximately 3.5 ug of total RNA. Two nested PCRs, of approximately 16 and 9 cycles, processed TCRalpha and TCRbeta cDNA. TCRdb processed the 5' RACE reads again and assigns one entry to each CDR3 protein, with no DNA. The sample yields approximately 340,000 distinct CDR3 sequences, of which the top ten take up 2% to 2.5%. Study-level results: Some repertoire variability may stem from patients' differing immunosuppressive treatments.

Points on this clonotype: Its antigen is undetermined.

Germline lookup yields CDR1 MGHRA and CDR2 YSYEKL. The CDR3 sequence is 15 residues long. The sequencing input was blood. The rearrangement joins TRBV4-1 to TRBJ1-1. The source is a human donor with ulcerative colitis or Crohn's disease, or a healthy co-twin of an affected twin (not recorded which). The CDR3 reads CASSHKGDFDTEAFF.